This T cell receptor beta chain was documented in a study of blood T cell repertoires in COVID-19. Study summary: Nucleic acid was either cDNA or gDNA, and it came from T cells, B-cell-depleted T cells, or PBMCs.

How the authors handled the data: Researchers report that nucleated cell counts were estimated from reference gene primer amplification. Profiled with immunoSEQ multiplex PCR; TCRdb holds only in-frame clones, not every one. That table is the source of V, J and clone size, and D and trimming were worked out from the DNA. The table has roughly 290,000 clones, 70% to 90% seen once. Participant ages covered about 18 to 100 years across about two dozen US areas. The sample was PBMCs or T cells enriched from blood (not recorded which). This TCR was sampled from a woman younger than 45 who had recovered from COVID-19.

The CDR3, as DNA: TGCAGTGCTAGGGGGCCAGATACGCAGTATTTT. This translates into CSARGPDTQYF. This rearrangement joins TRBV20-1 to TRBJ2-3; perhaps TRBD1 as D (5 bases). CDR1 is DFQATT, CDR2 SNEGSKA, per germline (reference sequence). With 3 bases removed from V and 4 bases from J, the gap between germline ends came to 5 bases. The CDR3 loop spans 11 amino acids.